Shown below are 5 T cell receptor beta chains from a single sample sequenced in a study of Graves' ophthalmopathy and Graves' hyperthyroidism. RNA transcripts served as template for amplifying TCR beta CDR3 sequences. In the first round, RT-PCR was carried out with HTBI primers, and a multiplex PCR formed the second round. MiXCR was run by TCRdb on the multiplex PCR reads, yielding one entry per CDR3 protein. The data contain about 620,000 distinct CDR3 sequences, roughly 20% of them singletons. Sequences were obtained from peripheral blood. The receptors originated from a young woman with stable Graves' hyperthyroidism. Some clones in this sample may be carry-over from other donors' samples.

The table lists this clonotype with a count of one. A read error may produce the germline difference seen at one junction end. This rearrangement joins TRBV28 to TRBJ2-7; 8 bases agree with TRBD2. CDR3 size: 20 residues. Per the germline V gene, CDR1 is MDHEN and CDR2 is SYDVKM. The CDR3 sequence is CASSSAEGIAGPYLVYEQYF. In nucleotides, the CDR3 is TGTGCTAGCAGTTCGGCCGAGGGGATAGCGGGACCCTACTTAGTCTACGAGCAGTACTTC.

This clonotype was counted at least ten times. V is TRBV6-5 and J is TRBJ2-7; tentative D call: TRBD2 (6 bases). Trimming removed 5 bases at V and 6 bases at J, with 14 bases between. The V gene's germline CDR1 is MNHEY and CDR2 SVGAGI. The CDR3 totals 13 residues. The CDR3 sequence: CASSRREWGEQYF. In DNA, the CDR3 is TGTGCCAGCAGTAGGAGGGAGTGGGGCGAGCAGTACTTC.

This chain connects TRBV14 to TRBJ2-5, with D unclear. The CDR3 loop spans 16 amino acids. Germline CDR1 reads SGHDN; CDR2 reads FVKESK. The V and J ends lost 0 bases and 2 bases respectively, with 13 bases between them. The CDR3 reads CASSQDHRRTQETQYF. DNA for the CDR3: TGTGCCAGCAGCCAAGATCATAGAAGGACGCAAGAGACCCAGTACTTC.

Ten or more counts support this clonotype. The chain couples TRBV6-1 to TRBJ2-5, with D possibly matching TRBD1 (6 bases). In germline, CDR1 is MNHNS, CDR2 SASEGT. V lost 7 bases and J 2 bases, leaving 8 bases between the germline ends. CDR3 length: 12 amino acids. CDR3 sequence reads: CASNGQQETQYF. CDR3 coding DNA: TGTGCCAGCAATGGACAGCAAGAGACCCAGTACTTC.

A remark on this clonotype: The conserved closing phenylalanine or tryptophan is absent in this CDR3, likely reflecting a read error. The DNA is omitted, as the CDR3 cannot be located on it reliably, and the CDR3 follows TCRdb's listing. The CDR3 reads CSVEDGQGTDTGELCL. This chain uses TRBV29-1 with TRBJ2-2; the DNA was not compared with TRBD1, the D call given in the table. The germline V gene encodes CDR1 SQVTM and CDR2 ANQGSEA. The CDR3 comprises 16 residues, both ends counted.